This T cell receptor beta chain is drawn from a study of shared clonotypes between healthy human individuals. Method: immunoSEQ multiplex PCR; TCRdb's copy keeps in-frame clones and lacks some. The table has almost 700,000 clones, about 90% seen once. V trimming: 8 bases; J trimming: 4 bases; junction bases outside the gene matches: 4. The germline CDR1 and CDR2 sequences are ENHRY and SYGVKD. The CDR3 is 13 residues long. CD8 cells classed as naive were CD45RO-negative and positively selected for CCR7, excluding terminally differentiated effector memory CD45RA+ cells. Source material: naive CD8+ T cells sorted from blood. The source is a man aged 25-40 years in good health. J is TRBJ1-5 and V is TRBV10-3; 8 bases are shared with TRBD1. The chain's CDR3 is CAIGQGGNQPQHF. The CDR3 nucleotides are TGTGCCATCGGACAGGGAGGAAATCAGCCCCAGCATTTT.